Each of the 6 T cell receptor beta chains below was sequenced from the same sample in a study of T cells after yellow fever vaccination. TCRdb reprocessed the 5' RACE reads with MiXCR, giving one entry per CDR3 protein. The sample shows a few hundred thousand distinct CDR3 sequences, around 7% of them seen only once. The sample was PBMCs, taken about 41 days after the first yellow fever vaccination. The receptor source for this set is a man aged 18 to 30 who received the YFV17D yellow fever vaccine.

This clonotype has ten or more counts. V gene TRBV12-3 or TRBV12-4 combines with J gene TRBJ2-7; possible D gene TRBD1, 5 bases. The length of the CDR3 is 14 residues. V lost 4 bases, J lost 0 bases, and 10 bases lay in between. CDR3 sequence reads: CASSSQGVSYEQYF. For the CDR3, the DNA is TGTGCCAGCAGTTCTCAAGGGGTCTCCTACGAGCAGTACTTC.

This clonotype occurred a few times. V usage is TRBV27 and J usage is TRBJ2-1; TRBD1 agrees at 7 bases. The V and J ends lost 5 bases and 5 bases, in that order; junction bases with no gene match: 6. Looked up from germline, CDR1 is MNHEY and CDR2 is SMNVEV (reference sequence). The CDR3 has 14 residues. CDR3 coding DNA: TGTGCCAGCAGTATCCGACAGGGCAACAATGAGCAGTTCTTC. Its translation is CASSIRQGNNEQFF.

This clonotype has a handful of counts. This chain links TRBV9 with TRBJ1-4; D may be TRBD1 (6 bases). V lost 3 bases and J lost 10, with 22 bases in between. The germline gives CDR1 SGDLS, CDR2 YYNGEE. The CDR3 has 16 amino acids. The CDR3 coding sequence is TGTGCCAGCAGCGAACACCAAGGGGGTATCAAAGGAAAACTGTTTTTT. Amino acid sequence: CASSEHQGGIKGKLFF.

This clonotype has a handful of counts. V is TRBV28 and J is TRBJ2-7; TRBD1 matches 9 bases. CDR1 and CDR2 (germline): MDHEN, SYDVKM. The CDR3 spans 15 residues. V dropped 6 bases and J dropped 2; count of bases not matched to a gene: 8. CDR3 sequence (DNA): TGTGCCAGCAGCCGGGACAGGGCCCCAACCTACGAGCAGTACGTC. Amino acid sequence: CASSRDRAPTYEQYV.

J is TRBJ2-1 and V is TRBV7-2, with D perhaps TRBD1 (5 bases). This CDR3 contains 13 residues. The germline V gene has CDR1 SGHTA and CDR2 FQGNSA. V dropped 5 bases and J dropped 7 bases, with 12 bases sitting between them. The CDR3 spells CASSPPGWNEQFF. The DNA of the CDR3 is TGTGCCAGCAGCCCCCCAGGGTGGAATGAGCAGTTCTTC. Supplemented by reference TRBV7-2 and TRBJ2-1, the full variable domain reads GAGVSQSPSNKVTEKGKDVELRCDPISGHTALYWYRQSLGQGLEFLIYFQGNSAPDKSGLPSDRFSAERTGGSVSTLTIQRTQQEDSAVYLCASSPPGWNEQFFGPGTRLTVL.

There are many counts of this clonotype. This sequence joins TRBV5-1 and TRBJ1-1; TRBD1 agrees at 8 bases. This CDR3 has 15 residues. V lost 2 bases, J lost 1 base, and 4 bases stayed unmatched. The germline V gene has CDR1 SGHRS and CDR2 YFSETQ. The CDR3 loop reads CASSFLGQGNTEAFF. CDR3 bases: TGCGCCAGCAGCTTCCTTGGACAGGGGAACACTGAAGCTTTCTTT.